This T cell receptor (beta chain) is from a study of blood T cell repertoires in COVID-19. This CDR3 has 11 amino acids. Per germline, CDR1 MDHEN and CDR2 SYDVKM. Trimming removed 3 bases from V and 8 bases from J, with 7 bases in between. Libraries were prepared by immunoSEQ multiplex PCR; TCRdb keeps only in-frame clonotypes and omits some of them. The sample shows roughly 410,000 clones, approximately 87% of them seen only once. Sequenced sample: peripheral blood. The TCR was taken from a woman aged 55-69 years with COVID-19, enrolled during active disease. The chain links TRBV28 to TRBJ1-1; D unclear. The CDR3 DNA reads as TGTGCCAGCAGTTTGATCCGGGAAGCTTTCTTT. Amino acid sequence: CASSLIREAFF.